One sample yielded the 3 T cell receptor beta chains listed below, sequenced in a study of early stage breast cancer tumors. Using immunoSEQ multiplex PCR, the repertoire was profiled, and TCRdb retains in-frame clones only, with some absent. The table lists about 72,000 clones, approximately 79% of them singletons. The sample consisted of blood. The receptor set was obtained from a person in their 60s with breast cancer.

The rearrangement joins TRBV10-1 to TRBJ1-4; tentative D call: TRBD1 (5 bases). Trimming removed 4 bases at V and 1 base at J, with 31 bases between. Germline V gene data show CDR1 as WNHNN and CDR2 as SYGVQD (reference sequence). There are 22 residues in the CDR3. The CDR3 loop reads CASSVRQPSKDISVETNEKLFF. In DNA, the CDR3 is TGCGCCAGCAGTGTGAGACAGCCCTCGAAGGATATTTCAGTGGAAACTAATGAAAAACTGTTTTTT.

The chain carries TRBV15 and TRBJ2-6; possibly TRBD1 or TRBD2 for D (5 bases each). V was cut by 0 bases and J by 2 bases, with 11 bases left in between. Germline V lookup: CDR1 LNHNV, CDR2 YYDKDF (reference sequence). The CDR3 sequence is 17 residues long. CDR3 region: CATSRDLLGAGANVLTF. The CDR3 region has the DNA TGTGCCACCAGCAGAGATTTATTGGGGGCTGGGGCCAACGTCCTGACTTTC.

The CDR3: CASSRLGTDSPLHF. CDR3 DNA sequence: TGTGCCAGCAGCCGCCTCGGAACCGATTCACCCCTCCACTTT. This sequence joins TRBV6-5 and TRBJ1-6, with D hard to call. Germline CDR1 and CDR2: MNHEY and SVGAGI. The V end lost 6 bases, the J end lost 8 bases, and 14 bases lay between the germline ends. CDR3 size: 14 residues.